Listed below are T cell receptor beta chains from one sample, sequenced in a study of cytomegalovirus exposure and HLA in healthy donors. Data came from immunoSEQ multiplex PCR; TCRdb stores just in-frame clones and leaves some out. The sample carries 150,000 to 200,000 clones, roughly 80% recorded once. Sequencing was done on a sample of PBMCs. These receptors all come from a man between 18 and 35 years old in good health and CMV-seropositive. The CDR3 runs from the conserved cysteine through the conserved F or W. Fields, in order: clone size, V gene, D gene, J gene, CDR3 DNA, CDR3 protein. The D gene is left open where the match is weak. Expanded clones get a size class; other rows say once, few or many, or leave the size out.

NA,TRBV7-9,NA,TRBJ2-5,TGTGCCAGCAGCTCCTGGGGGGACCCCAAAGAGACCCAGTACTTC,CASSSWGDPKETQYF
NA,TRBV7-9,TRBD1,TRBJ1-4,TGTTCCAGCAGCCCACGGACAGGGACTAAAGAAAAACTGTTTTTT,CSSSPRTGTKEKLFF
NA,TRBV7-2,TRBD2,TRBJ2-1,TGTGCCAGCAGGATTACCGGGACTAGCGGCAACAATGAGCAGTTCTTC,CASRITGTSGNNEQFF
NA,TRBV27,TRBD2,TRBJ2-3,TGTGCCAGCAGTTTGACTAGCGCCCCCACAGATACGCAGTATTTT,CASSLTSAPTDTQYF
NA,TRBV27,TRBD1,TRBJ2-5,TGTGCCAGCAGTTTATCATCGGGGCCGGGACAGGGAAAAGAGACCCAGTACTTC,CASSLSSGPGQGKETQYF
NA,TRBV5-4,TRBD1,TRBJ1-2,TGTGCCAGCAGCTTGGAGGGACAGGGCCTCTCTAACTATGGCTACACCTTC,CASSLEGQGLSNYGYTF
NA,TRBV4-1,TRBD2,TRBJ2-7,TGCGCCAGCAGCCAAATGACTAGCGGGCCAGGGCCATGGAACTTC,CASSQMTSGPGPWNF
few,TRBV27,NA,TRBJ2-3,TGTGCCAGCAGCCAAACGACAACGGCTTTCGCCTATACGCAGTATTTT,CASSQTTTAFAYTQYF
few,TRBV6-5,NA,TRBJ2-2,TGTGCCAGCACCCGCGGAGGGGAGCTGTTTTTT,CASTRGGELFF
NA,TRBV2,TRBD1,TRBJ2-3,TGTGCCAGCAGTCCCGGGGACAGGCCGCTCACAGATACGCAGTATTTT,CASSPGDRPLTDTQYF
NA,TRBV7-8,NA,TRBJ2-2,TGTGCCAGCAGCTTAACTAGGCAGAACACCGGGGAGCTGTTTTTT,CASSLTRQNTGELFF
NA,TRBV6-1,NA,TRBJ2-1,TGTGCCAGCAGTGAAGCTGACATCAATGAGCAGTTCTTC,CASSEADINEQFF
NA,TRBV5-1,NA,TRBJ2-7,TGCGCCAGCAGCTGGGGCCCGACAGGACAGACCACCTACGAGCAGTACTTC,CASSWGPTGQTTYEQYF
NA,TRBV6-5,NA,TRBJ2-5,TGTGCCAGCAGTTATCTCCAAGAGACCCAGTACTTC,CASSYLQETQYF
few,TRBV7-2,NA,TRBJ2-2,TGTGCCAGCAGCTTAGAAATCTTGAACACCGGGGAGCTGTTTTTT,CASSLEILNTGELFF
NA,TRBV9,TRBD2,TRBJ2-1,TGTGCCAGCAGCCCCCGAAGTGGGGGTGGTAGCGGGAGCTCCTACAATGAGCAGTTCTTC,CASSPRSGGGSGSSYNEQFF
NA,TRBV5-1,TRBD1,TRBJ1-1,TGCGCCAGCAGCATAGGACAGGTTAATGAAGCTTTCTTT,CASSIGQVNEAFF
NA,TRBV4-1,TRBD1,TRBJ2-5,TGCGCCAGCAGCAAGAGGACAGGGGGCGAAGAGACCCAGTACTTC,CASSKRTGGEETQYF
few,TRBV11-2,NA,TRBJ1-5,TGTGCCAGCAGCTCAGGGTTTTATCAGCCCCAGCATTTT,CASSSGFYQPQHF
NA,TRBV2,NA,TRBJ1-4,TGTGCCAGCATGGGGGAGGGAGGGGAAAAACTGTTTTTT,CASMGEGGEKLFF
NA,TRBV7-9,NA,TRBJ1-1,TGTTCCAGCACCCGGGTCACTGAAGCTTTCTTT,CSSTRVTEAFF
NA,TRBV5-1,TRBD2,TRBJ2-1,TGCGCCAGCAGCTTGCTGACTAGCGGGGACGGTGAGCAGTTCTTC,CASSLLTSGDGEQFF
NA,TRBV19,TRBD2,TRBJ2-1,TGTGCCAGTAGTATTCGCGCGGGAGTCATTAATGAGCAGTTCTTC,CASSIRAGVINEQFF
NA,TRBV28,TRBD2,TRBJ2-2,TGTGCCAGCATCCCGTCCGGGAGGGGTTCCGGGGAGCTGTTTTTT,CASIPSGRGSGELFF
NA,TRBV2,TRBD2,TRBJ2-1,TGTGCCAGCAGTGAAGCGCTTTCTAGCGGGGGGAATGAGCAGTTCTTC,CASSEALSSGGNEQFF
NA,TRBV7-9,TRBD2,TRBJ2-7,TGTGCCAGCAGCCACACCGGACTAGCGGGGAATCCCTACGAGCAGTACTTC,CASSHTGLAGNPYEQYF
once,TRBV28,TRBD1,TRBJ1-1,TGTGCCAGCAGTACAGTAGGGACAGGGAAGCCTGAAGCTTTCTTT,CASSTVGTGKPEAFF
NA,TRBV28,NA,TRBJ2-7,TGTGCCAGCAGCCATAGTTTATCAGGCAACGAGCAGTACTTC,CASSHSLSGNEQYF